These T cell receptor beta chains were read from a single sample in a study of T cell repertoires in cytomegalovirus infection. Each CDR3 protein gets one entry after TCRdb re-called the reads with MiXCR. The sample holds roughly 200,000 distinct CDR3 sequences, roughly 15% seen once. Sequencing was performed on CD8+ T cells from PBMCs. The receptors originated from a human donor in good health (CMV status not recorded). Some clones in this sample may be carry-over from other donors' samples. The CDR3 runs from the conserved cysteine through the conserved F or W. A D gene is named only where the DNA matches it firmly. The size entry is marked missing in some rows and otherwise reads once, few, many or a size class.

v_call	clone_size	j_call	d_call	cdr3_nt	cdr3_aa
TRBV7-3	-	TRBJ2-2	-	TGTGCCAGCAGCTTAAGCCCCGTACGAATTGGCCCCACCGGGGAGCTGTTTTTT	CASSLSPVRIGPTGELFF
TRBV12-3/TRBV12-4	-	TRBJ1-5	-	TGTGCCAGCACCGCCGACAGGAAAGATAGCAATCAGCCCCAGCATTTT	CASTADRKDSNQPQHF
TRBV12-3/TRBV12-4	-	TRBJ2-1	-	TGTGCCAGCAGTTTCGGCGGGGTGTTTGAGCAGTTCTTC	CASSFGGVFEQFF
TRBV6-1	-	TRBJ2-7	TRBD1	TGTGCCAGCAGTGGGACAGGGAAATCCGAGCAGTACTTC	CASSGTGKSEQYF
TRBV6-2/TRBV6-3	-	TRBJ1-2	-	TGTGCCAGCAGCCGGGGCGCGAACGACAACTATGGCTACACCTTC	CASSRGANDNYGYTF
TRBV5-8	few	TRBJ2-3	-	TGTGCCAGCAGCTTGGGCTGGGCTAGCACAGATACGCAGTATTTT	CASSLGWASTDTQYF
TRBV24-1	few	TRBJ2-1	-	TGTGCCACCAGTGATTTAAACGGAATTAACAATGAGCAGTTCTTC	CATSDLNGINNEQFF
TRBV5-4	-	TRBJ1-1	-	TGTGCCAGCAGCTTGGTGACGCTGGGAAACACTGAAGCTTTCTTT	CASSLVTLGNTEAFF
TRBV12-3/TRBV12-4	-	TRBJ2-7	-	TGTGCCAGCAGTTTTTCAAGGGTCGGGGAGCAGTACTTC	CASSFSRVGEQYF
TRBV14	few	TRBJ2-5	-	TGTGCCAGCCGGGACACAAAACGGGGAGAGACCCAGTACTTC	CASRDTKRGETQYF
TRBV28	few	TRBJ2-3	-	TGTGCCAGCAGCTTAGGGAAAGACAGAAGCACAGATACGCAGTATTTT	CASSLGKDRSTDTQYF